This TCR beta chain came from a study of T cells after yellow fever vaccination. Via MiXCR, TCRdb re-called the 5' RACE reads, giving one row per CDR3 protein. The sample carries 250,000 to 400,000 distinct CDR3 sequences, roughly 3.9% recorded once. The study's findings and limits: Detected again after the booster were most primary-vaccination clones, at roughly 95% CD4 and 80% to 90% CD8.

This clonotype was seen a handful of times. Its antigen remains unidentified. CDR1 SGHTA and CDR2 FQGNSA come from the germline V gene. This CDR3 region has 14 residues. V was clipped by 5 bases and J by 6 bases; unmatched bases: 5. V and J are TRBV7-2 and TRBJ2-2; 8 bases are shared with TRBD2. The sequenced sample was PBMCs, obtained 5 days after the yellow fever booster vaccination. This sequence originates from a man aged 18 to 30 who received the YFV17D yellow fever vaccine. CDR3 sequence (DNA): TGTGCCAGCAGCCCCCGGGAGGGAGCCGGGGAGCTGTTTTTT. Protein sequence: CASSPREGAGELFF. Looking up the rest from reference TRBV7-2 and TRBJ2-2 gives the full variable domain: GAGVSQSPSNKVTEKGKDVELRCDPISGHTALYWYRQSLGQGLEFLIYFQGNSAPDKSGLPSDRFSAERTGGSVSTLTIQRTQQEDSAVYLCASSPREGAGELFFGEGSRLTVL.